This T cell receptor (beta chain) was profiled in a study of shared clonotypes between healthy human individuals. Regarding the study as a whole: There were few donors, and this limited the genetic and exposure-history diversity represented.

This clone was observed a handful of times. Its antigen is currently unknown. Here immunoSEQ multiplex PCR was the method, and the copy in TCRdb shows in-frame clones only, minus some. Of roughly 500,000 clones in the sample, about 76% were seen once. There were no recent acute infections or vaccinations among the donors, who were healthy HIV-negative adults. All of the donors resided in Nashville, Tennessee, and each was a Caucasian adult. When samples were unsorted, about 90 million PBMCs were used for genomic DNA. V was clipped by 3 bases and J by 9 bases; unmatched bases: 10. Germline V CDR1 and CDR2: MDHEN, SYDVKM. The CDR3 consists of 15 residues.

The sequencing input was PBMCs. The receptor comes from a woman between 35 and 50 years old in good health. Some clones in this sample may be carry-over from other donors' samples. The chain couples TRBV28 to TRBJ2-7; TRBD1 agrees at 11 bases. Here the CDR3 reads CASSFRDRGAGTQYF. DNA of the CDR3: TGTGCCAGCAGTTTCAGGGACAGGGGGGCTGGGACGCAGTACTTC.